One sample yielded the 20 T cell receptor beta chains listed below, sequenced in a study of T cell responses to AZD1222 COVID-19 vaccine. Clones were read by immunoSEQ multiplex PCR, and TCRdb kept only the in-frame ones, dropping some. The data show 120,000 or so clones, with approximately 84% seen just once and about 10% held by the top ten. Sequenced material: peripheral blood, taken on day 0 of AZD1222 vaccination. Receptors were obtained from an adult in good health.

V usage is TRBV4-2 and J usage is TRBJ2-3, with D maybe TRBD2 (6 bases). Germline CDR1 reads LGHNA; CDR2 reads YNFKEQ. Trimming removed 4 bases at V and 6 bases at J, with 14 bases between. This CDR3 is 14 amino acids long. The chain's CDR3 is CASSPSGGRDTQYF. The CDR3 nucleotides are TGTGCCAGCAGCCCGAGTGGGGGGAGGGATACGCAGTATTTT.

Here the CDR3 DNA reads TGTGCCAGCAGCCCGGGCCGGCGTCTTAACTATGGCTACACCTTC. This sequence encodes CASSPGRRLNYGYTF. The chain combines TRBV7-9 with TRBJ1-2; D not resolved. The CDR3 has 15 residues. Germline V lookup: CDR1 SEHNR, CDR2 FQNEAQ (reference sequence). Trimming removed 5 bases from V and 1 base from J, with 14 bases in between. The full variable domain, its missing parts supplied by reference TRBV7-9 and TRBJ1-2, is DTGVSQNPRHKITKRGQNVTFRCDPISEHNRLYWYRQTLGQGPEFLTYFQNEAQLEKSRLLSDRFSAERPKGSFSTLEIQRTEQGDSAMYLCASSPGRRLNYGYTFGSGTRLTVV.

V and J are TRBV4-1 and TRBJ2-1, with D perhaps matching TRBD1 (6 bases). CDR1 is MGHRA and CDR2 is YSYEKL in the germline V gene. V lost 6 bases and J lost 5, with 11 bases in between. This CDR3 is 13 amino acids long. This chain's CDR3 is CASRTQGNNEQFF. The CDR3 DNA is TGCGCCAGCAGGACACAGGGTAACAATGAGCAGTTCTTC.

The rearrangement links TRBV6-5 to TRBJ1-2; no definite D call. The germline CDR1 and CDR2 sequences are MNHEY and SVGAGI. V was pared by 7 bases and J by 0 bases, with 15 bases between. The CDR3 consists of 15 residues. The CDR3 sequence: CASTSGGPSNYGYTF. CDR3 nucleotides: TGTGCCAGCACGTCTGGAGGGCCCTCTAACTATGGCTACACCTTC.

This clone was observed a few times. The V and J genes are TRBV5-4 and TRBJ1-2; a weak D match, TRBD1 (5 bases). V lost 0 bases, J lost 3 bases, and 9 bases lay in between. The CDR3 is 14 amino acids. Germline V gene lookup returns CDR1 SGHNT and CDR2 YYREEE (reference sequence). Written as DNA, the CDR3 is TGTGCCAGCAGCTTGGTTGTGGGGGACTATGGCTACACCTTC. Translated: CASSLVVGDYGYTF.

This sequence joins TRBV3-1 (or the pseudogene TRBV3-2) and TRBJ1-1; D uncertain. Germline assignment: CDR1 LGHDT and CDR2 YNNKEL (reference sequence). Trimming cost V 4 bases and J 0 bases, with 6 bases left between them. This CDR3 comprises 13 residues. CDR3: CASSPVVNTEAFF. Here the CDR3 DNA reads TGTGCCAGCAGCCCAGTGGTGAACACTGAAGCTTTCTTT.

This chain joins TRBV2 and TRBJ1-2; D is ambiguous. The CDR3 spans 12 residues. V lost 4 bases, J lost 2 bases, and 5 bases lay in between. Germline CDR1 reads SNHLY; CDR2 reads FYNNEI. CDR3 amino acids: CASSGRNYGYTF. The CDR3 bases are TGTGCCAGCAGTGGCAGGAACTATGGCTACACCTTC.

The chain combines TRBV10-1 with TRBJ2-7; either TRBD1 or TRBD2 may supply D (6 bases each). Trimming stripped 5 bases from V and 5 bases from J, with 16 bases between. The CDR3 has 14 amino acids. Germline V gives CDR1 WNHNN, CDR2 SYGVQD (reference sequence). The CDR3 loop is CASSLGGYKDEQYF. In DNA, the CDR3 is TGCGCCAGCAGTCTAGGGGGGTATAAAGACGAGCAGTACTTC.

This chain's CDR3 is CASSLWGQGRAEAFF. CDR3 in DNA: TGCGCCAGCAGCTTGTGGGGACAGGGAAGGGCTGAAGCTTTCTTT. The rearrangement uses TRBV5-1 and TRBJ1-1; TRBD1 matches 9 bases. Per the germline V gene, CDR1 is SGHRS and CDR2 is YFSETQ. The CDR3 runs to 15 residues. Trimming cost V 1 base and J 6 bases; bases outside gene matches: 7.

This clone was found once. Here the CDR3 reads CASSLDPGIYGYTF. The CDR3 DNA reads as TGTGCCAGCAGCTTAGATCCGGGGATCTATGGCTACACCTTC. This chain connects TRBV7-2 to TRBJ1-2; D not resolved. The CDR3 runs to 14 residues. V was cut by 1 base and J by 4 bases, with 10 bases left in between. The germline V gene has CDR1 SGHTA and CDR2 FQGNSA. The variable domain in full, with the rest retrieved from reference TRBV7-2 and TRBJ1-2, is GAGVSQSPSNKVTEKGKDVELRCDPISGHTALYWYRQSLGQGLEFLIYFQGNSAPDKSGLPSDRFSAERTGGSVSTLTIQRTQQEDSAVYLCASSLDPGIYGYTFGSGTRLTVV.

The chain links TRBV5-6 to TRBJ1-1; 7 bases fit TRBD1. CDR1 and CDR2 from the germline V gene are SGHDT and YYEEEE. V shed 3 bases and J 10 bases; nucleotides not matched to a gene: 6. This CDR3 region has 12 residues. CDR3 residues: CASSSDRVRAFF. DNA of the CDR3: TGTGCCAGCAGCTCCGACAGGGTACGAGCTTTCTTT.

The chain joins TRBV7-2 to TRBJ2-1; 10 bases are shared with TRBD1. The CDR3 is 16 amino acids. V lost 5 bases and J lost 3; bases outside the gene matches: 7. Germline V lookup: CDR1 SGHTA, CDR2 FQGNSA. CDR3 sequence reads: CASSPRQGADYNEQFF. As DNA, the CDR3 is TGTGCCAGCAGCCCCAGACAGGGGGCGGACTACAATGAGCAGTTCTTC. The whole variable domain, filled in from reference TRBV7-2 and TRBJ2-1, reads GAGVSQSPSNKVTEKGKDVELRCDPISGHTALYWYRQSLGQGLEFLIYFQGNSAPDKSGLPSDRFSAERTGGSVSTLTIQRTQQEDSAVYLCASSPRQGADYNEQFFGPGTRLTVL.

This clone was recorded only once. The rearrangement uses TRBV7-3 and TRBJ2-7, with 8 nucleotides matching TRBD1. J was trimmed by 6 bases and V by 4 bases; bases with no gene match: 5. This CDR3 has 13 amino acids. The germline V gene encodes CDR1 SGHTA and CDR2 FQGTGA. The CDR3 DNA sequence: TGTGCCAGCAGCTCCGAACAGGGGGGCGAGCAGTACTTC. Translation gives CASSSEQGGEQYF.

The rearrangement links TRBV10-2 to TRBJ1-5; 9 bases match TRBD1. The CDR3 has 14 amino acids. The germline gives CDR1 WSHSY, CDR2 SAAADI. V lost 5 bases to trimming and J lost 7 bases; unmatched junction nucleotides: 6. CDR3 in DNA: TGCGCCAGCAGTTGGGACAGGGTAAACCAGCCCCAGCATTTT. Translation: CASSWDRVNQPQHF.

This clone has only a few counts. The chain links TRBV29-1 to TRBJ1-4; possibly TRBD1 for D (5 bases). V lost 0 bases to trimming and J lost 8 bases, with 10 bases between them. The CDR3 totals 13 residues. Germline V gene lookup returns CDR1 SQVTM and CDR2 ANQGSEA. CDR3: CSVEDRGREKLFF. The CDR3 DNA reads TGCAGCGTTGAAGATAGGGGTCGAGAAAAACTGTTTTTT. The variable domain in full, completed from reference TRBV29-1 and TRBJ1-4, reads SAVISQKPSRDICQRGTSLTIQCQVDSQVTMMFWYRQQPGQSLTLIATANQGSEATYESGFVIDKFPISRPNLTFSTLTVSNMSPEDSSIYLCSVEDRGREKLFFGSGTQLSVL.

The DNA for the CDR3 is TGTGCCAGTAGTTACGGAGCCTACTACGAGCAGTACTTC. Translation gives CASSYGAYYEQYF. The chain joins TRBV19 to TRBJ2-7; D not resolved. The CDR3 consists of 13 residues. Germline CDR1 LNHDA, CDR2 SQIVND (reference sequence). The V and J ends lost 5 bases and 3 bases respectively, with 11 bases between them.

The CDR3 coding sequence is TGTGCCAGCAGCCATCACACGGGGGGGGCAGATACGCAGTATTTT. Amino acid sequence: CASSHHTGGADTQYF. The chain joins TRBV25-1 to TRBJ2-3; 8 bases fit TRBD2. The germline gives CDR1 MGHDK, CDR2 SYGVNS. The CDR3 contains 15 residues. With V trimmed by 6 bases and J by 4 bases, 9 bases remained unmatched.

The genes are TRBV5-1 and TRBJ2-3; 13 nucleotides line up with TRBD2. The CDR3 is 15 amino acids. V dropped 4 bases and J dropped 6; count of bases not matched to a gene: 5. Germline CDR1 SGHRS, CDR2 YFSETQ. This CDR3 is CASSQQTSGGDTQYF. The CDR3 nucleotides read TGCGCCAGCAGCCAACAGACTAGCGGGGGGGATACGCAGTATTTT.

The J gene is TRBJ2-6, the V gene TRBV30; D is perhaps TRBD2 (5 bases). Looked up from germline, CDR1 is GTSNPN and CDR2 is SVGIG (reference sequence). Trimming stripped 2 bases from V and 2 bases from J, with 13 bases between. The CDR3 has 16 residues. CDR3 protein: CAWSPPRGTGANVLTF. CDR3 coding DNA: TGTGCCTGGAGTCCCCCCCGAGGGACTGGGGCCAACGTCCTGACTTTC.

The J gene is TRBJ2-6, the V gene TRBV5-1, with TRBD1 identical over 7 bases. With 4 bases clipped from V and 3 bases from J, the junction kept 10 bases outside the gene matches. The CDR3 spans 17 residues. Germline V gene data show CDR1 as SGHRS and CDR2 as YFSETQ. The CDR3 nucleotides read TGCGCCAGCAGCCTAAGACAGGGTTCAAGTGGGGCCAACGTCCTGACTTTC. This gives the protein CASSLRQGSSGANVLTF.